These 17 T cell receptor beta chains share one sample of origin, sequenced in a study of shared clonotypes between healthy human individuals. TCRdb's copy holds only in-frame clones and misses some; the assay was immunoSEQ multiplex PCR. The table records 850,000 to 1,200,000 clones, roughly 70% of them present only once. Input material: memory CD4+ T cells sorted from blood. Stated subset: CD45RA-negative fraction. The source of these receptors is a young man in good health.

The chain uses TRBV5-1 and TRBJ1-4; 11 positions match TRBD1. CDR3 length: 17 residues. With 0 bases clipped from V and 8 bases from J, the junction kept 9 bases outside the gene matches. The germline CDR1 and CDR2 sequences are SGHRS and YFSETQ. The CDR3 region is CASSLEGRGTGGEKLFF. CDR3 nucleotides: TGCGCCAGCAGCTTGGAAGGCCGGGGGACAGGGGGAGAAAAACTGTTTTTT.

This clone came up a few times. The rearrangement uses TRBV21-1 and TRBJ2-3; the table assigns TRBD2, which was not confirmed against the DNA. TRBV21-1 is a listed pseudogene. The CDR3 loop spans 17 amino acids. The CDR3 DNA reads as TGTGCCAGCAGGGTAAATGGAGCGGGGAATAGCACAGATACGCAGTATTTT. Amino acids: CASRVNGAGNSTDTQYF.

The chain is built from TRBV11-2 and TRBJ2-5; maybe TRBD2 (7 bases). The V end was cut by 10 bases, the J end by 3 bases, with 15 bases between. This CDR3 comprises 13 residues. In germline, CDR1 is SGHAT, CDR2 FQNNGV. CDR3 bases: TGTGCCACTCGGGGGGCGGGAGAAGAGACCCAGTACTTC. Amino acids: CATRGAGEETQYF.

This clone was detected a few times. Other DNA sequences in the same sample also yield this CDR3. This chain joins TRBV5-1 and TRBJ1-1; D remains ambiguous. In germline, CDR1 is SGHRS, CDR2 YFSETQ. The V and J ends lost 0 bases and 4 bases respectively, with 7 bases between them. The CDR3 has 13 residues. The chain's CDR3 is CASSLEGGTEAFF. CDR3 coding DNA: TGCGCCAGCAGCTTGGAGGGCGGCACTGAAGCTTTCTTT.

This clone showed up just a few times. This sequence joins TRBV7-2 and TRBJ2-3, with 11 nucleotides matching TRBD2. Germline V gives CDR1 SGHTA, CDR2 FQGNSA. V lost 1 base, J lost 6 bases, and 6 bases stayed unmatched. This CDR3 spans 16 amino acids. DNA of the CDR3: TGTGCCAGCAGCTTAGTAGCGGGAGGGATTTCGGATACGCAGTATTTT. It encodes CASSLVAGGISDTQYF.

This chain connects TRBV10-3 to TRBJ1-1; 7 bases fit TRBD1. The V gene's germline CDR1 is ENHRY and CDR2 SYGVKD. Trimming cost V 3 bases and J 7 bases; bases outside gene matches: 11. The CDR3 totals 15 residues. This chain's CDR3 is CAISEGRGDYSEAFF. The CDR3 coding sequence is TGTGCCATCAGTGAAGGCAGGGGGGATTACAGTGAAGCTTTCTTT.

The V gene is TRBV10-3, the J gene TRBJ2-3; TRBD2 aligns across 7 bases. The CDR3 spans 15 residues. Germline CDR1 ENHRY, CDR2 SYGVKD. With V trimmed by 0 bases and J by 5 bases, 5 bases remained unmatched. The CDR3 DNA is TGTGCCATCAGTGAGTCCGGGATAGCGGGAGATACGCAGTATTTT. Its protein product is CAISESGIAGDTQYF.

The table lists this clone with a few counts. The J gene is TRBJ2-2, the V gene TRBV6-1, with D maybe TRBD2 (6 bases). V gave up 2 bases and J gave up 7 bases, with 14 bases separating them. The CDR3 is 15 amino acids. Germline V gene data show CDR1 as MNHNS and CDR2 as SASEGT. CDR3 DNA sequence: TGTGCCAGCAGTGAAAACATGGGAGCGGGCGGGGAGCTGTTTTTT. Its protein is CASSENMGAGGELFF.

This sequence joins TRBV5-8 and TRBJ2-2, with 12 positions matching TRBD2. CDR3 size: 15 residues. The germline gives CDR1 SGHTS, CDR2 YDEGEE. With V trimmed by 4 bases and J by 6 bases, 4 bases remained unmatched. In DNA form, the CDR3 reads TGTGCCAGCAGCCCACGACTAGCGGGGGCCGGGGAGCTGTTTTTT. Translated, it gives CASSPRLAGAGELFF.

In its sample, this clone was seen many times. Distinct nucleotide sequences in the sample also encode this CDR3. This chain uses TRBV2 with TRBJ1-6, with D uncertain. The germline gives CDR1 SNHLY, CDR2 FYNNEI. The CDR3 contains 13 residues. V was pared by 9 bases and J by 0 bases, with 6 bases between. The DNA of the CDR3 is TGTGCCAGTTCGAGCTCCTATAATTCACCCCTCCACTTT. Amino acid sequence: CASSSSYNSPLHF.

V and J are TRBV6-1 and TRBJ1-1, with TRBD1 matching 7 bases. Germline CDR1 is MNHNS and CDR2 is SASEGT. V lost 1 base and J lost 1; bases outside the gene matches: 9. The CDR3 spans 17 residues. The CDR3 is CASSEEYRGASNTEAFF. The CDR3 DNA reads as TGTGCCAGCAGTGAAGAGTACAGGGGAGCTTCGAACACTGAAGCTTTCTTT.

CDR3 DNA sequence: TGTGCCAGTACAGGGACAGGGGCCTACGAGCAGTACTTC. This gives the protein CASTGTGAYEQYF. The gene calls are TRBV19 and TRBJ2-7; 10 nucleotides align to TRBD1. The CDR3 consists of 13 residues. Germline CDR1 reads LNHDA; CDR2 reads SQIVND (reference sequence). The V gene end was trimmed by 7 bases and the J gene end by 2 bases; junction bases not matched to a gene: 2.

V usage is TRBV15 and J usage is TRBJ2-7, with D possibly being TRBD1 (6 bases). This CDR3 contains 13 residues. Between the trimmed V and J ends, which lost 4 bases and 3 bases, there was a span of 10 bases. CDR1 and CDR2 (germline): LNHNV, YYDKDF (reference sequence). The CDR3, as DNA: TGTGCCACCAGCACAGGGGACAACTACGAGCAGTACTTC. Protein product: CATSTGDNYEQYF.

This clone was observed a single time. The chain links TRBV11-2 to TRBJ2-3; D gene uncertain. This CDR3 has 16 amino acids. Germline CDR1 reads SGHAT; CDR2 reads FQNNGV. V lost 6 bases and J 4 bases, leaving 20 bases between the germline ends. For the CDR3, the DNA is TGTGCCAGCAGGCGTTGGGGAACGGGCCCACCAGATACGCAGTATTTT. It yields the protein CASRRWGTGPPDTQYF.

The CDR3 reads CASSYGAGVTDTQYF. CDR3 nucleotide sequence: TGTGCCAGCAGTTACGGCGCGGGGGTCACAGATACGCAGTATTTT. This chain uses TRBV6-5 with TRBJ2-3; 7 bases agree with TRBD2. With V trimmed by 2 bases and J by 2 bases, 4 bases remained unmatched. The CDR3 sequence is 15 residues long. From germline, CDR1 is MNHEY and CDR2 SVGAGI.

The V and J genes are TRBV4-3 and TRBJ1-3; D is ambiguous. The CDR3 has 16 residues. CDR1 LGHNA and CDR2 YSLEER come from the germline V gene. Deletions cut 1 base from V and 2 bases from J, with 12 bases between. Here the CDR3 reads CASSQVLQDPGNTIYF. The CDR3 DNA reads as TGCGCCAGCAGCCAAGTCCTGCAGGACCCTGGAAACACCATATATTTT.

The chain carries TRBV27 and TRBJ1-6, with D unresolved. Germline lookup yields CDR1 MNHEY and CDR2 SMNVEV (reference sequence). This CDR3 has 14 amino acids. Trimming removed 6 bases from V and 5 bases from J, with 11 bases in between. The chain's CDR3 is CASRDGPNNSPLHF. The CDR3 DNA is TGTGCCAGCAGAGACGGGCCCAATAATTCACCCCTCCACTTT.